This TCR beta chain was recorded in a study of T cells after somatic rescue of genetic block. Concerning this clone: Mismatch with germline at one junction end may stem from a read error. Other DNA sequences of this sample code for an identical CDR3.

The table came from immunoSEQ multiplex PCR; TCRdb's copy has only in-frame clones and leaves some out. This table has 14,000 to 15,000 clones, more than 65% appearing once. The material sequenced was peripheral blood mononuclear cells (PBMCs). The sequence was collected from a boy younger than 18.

The CDR3 DNA reads as TGTGCTAGTAGTATAGAGAGCTTCACTCATAAGTTCTTC. Amino acids: CASSIESFTHKFF. The rearrangement joins TRBV19 to TRBJ2-1; no clear D gene. CDR3 length: 13 amino acids. The germline CDR1 and CDR2 sequences are LNHDA and SQIVND (reference sequence). The full variable domain, rest sourced from reference TRBV19 and TRBJ2-1, is DGGITQSPKYLFRKEGQNVTLSCEQNLNHDAMYWYRQDPGQGLRLIYYSQIVNDFQKGDIAEGYSVSREKKESFPLTVTSAQKNPTAFYLCASSIESFTHKFFGPGTRLTVL.